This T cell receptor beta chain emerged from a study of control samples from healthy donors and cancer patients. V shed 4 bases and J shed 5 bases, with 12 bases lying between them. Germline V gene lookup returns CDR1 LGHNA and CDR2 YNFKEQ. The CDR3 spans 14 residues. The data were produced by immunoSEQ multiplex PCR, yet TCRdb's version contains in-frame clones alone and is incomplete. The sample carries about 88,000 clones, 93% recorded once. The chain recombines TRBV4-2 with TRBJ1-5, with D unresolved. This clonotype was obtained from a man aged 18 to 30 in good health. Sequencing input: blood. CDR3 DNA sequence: TGTGCCAGCAGCCCCCTACTCAAGGATCAGCCCCAGCATTTT. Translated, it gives CASSPLLKDQPQHF.